This T cell receptor (beta chain) was observed in a study of blood T cell repertoires in COVID-19. Using immunoSEQ multiplex PCR, the repertoire was profiled, and TCRdb retains in-frame clones only, with some absent. The sample yields about 160,000 clones, around 82% seen once. Germline V gives CDR1 SGHRS, CDR2 YFSETQ. The CDR3 is made up of 15 amino acids. V gave up 1 base and J gave up 0 bases, with 10 bases separating them. This rearrangement joins TRBV5-1 to TRBJ1-1, with TRBD1 as a possible D gene (6 bases). Sequenced: peripheral blood. This TCR derives from a man aged 55-75 years with active or convalescent COVID-19. The CDR3 sequence: CASSLRTGMNTEAFF. The DNA of the CDR3 is TGCGCCAGCAGCTTGAGAACAGGGATGAACACTGAAGCTTTCTTT.